Shown below are 14 T cell receptor beta chains from a single sample sequenced in a study of OX40 agonist ivuxolimab in advanced cancers. Here immunoSEQ multiplex PCR was the method, and the copy in TCRdb shows in-frame clones only, minus some. Among tens of thousands of clones listed, about 90% were seen once. Sequenced here: CD4+ or CD8+ T cells sorted from blood, sampled in a trial of the OX40 agonist ivuxolimab. The source of these receptors is an adult with an advanced solid tumor such as melanoma, head and neck, liver or kidney cancer.

V is TRBV11-2 and J is TRBJ2-5; no firm D call. This CDR3 has 14 amino acids. Germline V lookup: CDR1 SGHAT, CDR2 FQNNGV. Trimming left V 7 bases short and J 2 bases short, with 14 bases between. The CDR3 loop reads CASNPSQNQETQYF. In DNA form, the CDR3 reads TGTGCCAGCAACCCTTCCCAAAATCAAGAGACCCAGTACTTC.

The CDR3: CASSQDRGVSGTEAFF. The CDR3 nucleotides read TGCGCCAGCAGCCAAGACCGGGGAGTTTCGGGCACTGAAGCTTTCTTT. The genes are TRBV4-1 and TRBJ1-1; D gene unclear. The length of the CDR3 is 16 residues. Germline CDR1 MGHRA, CDR2 YSYEKL. V was pared by 0 bases and J by 4 bases, with 15 bases between.

The chain employs TRBV5-8 and TRBJ2-7, with unresolved D. The CDR3 contains 12 residues. The V end lost 5 bases, the J end lost 6 bases, and 12 bases lay between the germline ends. Per the germline V gene, CDR1 is SGHTS and CDR2 is YDEGEE. The CDR3 DNA reads as TGTGCCAGCAGTTTCCTGGGTAGCGAGCAGTACTTC. Protein sequence: CASSFLGSEQYF.

The V call is TRBV19, the J call TRBJ2-1; no definite D call. Per the germline V gene, CDR1 is LNHDA and CDR2 is SQIVND (reference sequence). V dropped 3 bases and J dropped 6 bases, with 18 bases sitting between them. There are 16 residues in the CDR3. CDR3 in amino acids: CASSILGQTLSNEQFF. The CDR3 DNA follows: TGTGCCAGTAGTATTCTCGGGCAGACCCTTTCCAATGAGCAGTTCTTC.

The CDR3 is CASSFGDSTDTQYF. As DNA, the CDR3 is TGTGCCAGCAGCTTCGGCGACAGCACAGATACGCAGTATTTT. The rearrangement uses TRBV7-8 and TRBJ2-3; no firm D call. Between the trimmed V and J ends, which lost 3 bases and 0 bases, there was a span of 7 bases. The V gene's germline CDR1 is SGHVS and CDR2 FQNEAQ. This CDR3 comprises 14 residues.

The chain joins TRBV23-1 to TRBJ2-5; 9 bases line up with TRBD2. TRBV23-1 is recorded as an ORF, its role being uncertain. The trim removed 3 bases at V and 5 bases at J, leaving 16 bases unmatched. There are 18 residues in the CDR3. CDR3 nucleotide sequence: TGCGCCAGCAGTCATAAAATGGCGGGGGGGGCCCTGCCCGAGACCCAGTACTTC. Protein sequence: CASSHKMAGGALPETQYF.

V gene TRBV30 combines with J gene TRBJ2-7; D perhaps matches TRBD2 (6 bases). Trimming pared 5 bases from V and 7 bases from J, leaving 21 bases between. There are 14 residues in the CDR3. The germline V gene encodes CDR1 GTSNPN and CDR2 SVGIG (reference sequence). CDR3 sequence reads: CAWGEEGALGEQYF. CDR3 sequence (DNA): TGTGCCTGGGGGGAGGAGGGCGCCTTAGGGGAGCAGTACTTC.

This clone came up once. The chain uses TRBV15 and TRBJ2-3, with D unclear. The CDR3 has 15 residues. The V and J ends lost 1 base and 6 bases respectively, with 14 bases between them. The germline gives CDR1 LNHNV, CDR2 YYDKDF (reference sequence). CDR3 in DNA: TGTGCCACCAGCAGAGTTTCAACCTCAATGGATACGCAGTATTTT. Translation gives CATSRVSTSMDTQYF.

The chain joins TRBV6-1 to TRBJ1-5; a weak D match, TRBD1 (5 bases). This CDR3 is built from 17 residues. The germline V gene has CDR1 MNHNS and CDR2 SASEGT. V was pared by 2 bases and J by 0 bases, with 14 bases between. Here the CDR3 DNA reads TGTGCCAGCAGTGAAAGGGACCTACCTTATAGCAATCAGCCCCAGCATTTT. As protein: CASSERDLPYSNQPQHF.

The V gene is TRBV28, the J gene TRBJ2-3, with D tentatively TRBD1 or TRBD2 (7 bases each). Trimming removed 4 bases from V and 6 bases from J, with 26 bases in between. The CDR3 sequence is 18 residues long. Germline V gives CDR1 MDHEN, CDR2 SYDVKM. In DNA, the CDR3 is TGTGCCAGCAGTTCGGGGACAGATACCGGGAGGAAGAGGGATACGCAGTATTTT. Its translation: CASSSGTDTGRKRDTQYF.

The rearrangement uses TRBV11-2 and TRBJ1-1; 9 bases line up with TRBD1. Germline V gene sequence: CDR1 SGHAT, CDR2 FQNNGV. The CDR3 contains 14 residues. J gave up 7 bases and V 8 bases, and 11 bases lay outside the gene matches. CDR3 sequence reads: CASVPGQGFGEAFF. CDR3 DNA: TGTGCCAGCGTTCCGGGACAGGGTTTTGGTGAAGCTTTCTTT.

This chain links TRBV4-1 with TRBJ1-2, with D unresolved. Trimming left V 0 bases short and J 2 bases short, with 10 bases between. The germline gives CDR1 MGHRA, CDR2 YSYEKL. The CDR3 sequence is 15 residues long. CDR3 bases: TGCGCCAGCAGCCAAGAACCCATTCAGAACTATGGCTACACCTTC. Protein product: CASSQEPIQNYGYTF.

The rearrangement links TRBV7-8 to TRBJ1-3; the D gene is possibly TRBD1 (5 bases). The CDR3 spans 16 residues. Germline CDR1 reads SGHVS; CDR2 reads FQNEAQ. V gave up 1 base and J gave up 2 bases, with 12 bases separating them. The CDR3 region is CASSLVGEFTGNTIYF. As DNA, the CDR3 is TGTGCCAGCAGCTTAGTGGGGGAGTTCACTGGAAACACCATATATTTT.

The J gene is TRBJ1-5, the V gene TRBV27, with D unresolved. Looked up from germline, CDR1 is MNHEY and CDR2 is SMNVEV (reference sequence). V dropped 3 bases and J dropped 5 bases, with 11 bases sitting between them. This CDR3 region has 14 residues. The CDR3 reads CASSLRQTHQPQHF. Written as DNA, the CDR3 is TGTGCCAGCAGTTTGCGTCAGACCCATCAGCCCCAGCATTTT.